This section outlines one T cell receptor (beta chain) sequence together with its context. Its antigen is undetermined. The sample comes from a study of T cell repertoires and HLA-DP antigens. TCRdb keeps only in-frame clones here, not all; method: immunoSEQ multiplex PCR. The profile shows around 110,000 clones, 92% of them singletons. The CDR3 runs 19 residues. With V trimmed by 5 bases and J by 5 bases, 15 bases remained unmatched. Per the germline V gene, CDR1 is SEHNR and CDR2 is FQNEAQ (reference sequence). This chain connects TRBV7-9 to TRBJ2-3, with TRBD2 matching over 14 bases. This TCR was sampled from a woman aged 18-29 years in good health and CMV-seronegative. The sample taken for sequencing was CD4+ T cells from PBMCs. In DNA, the CDR3 is TGTGCCAGCAGCCCATCACCTGGACTAGCGGGAGGCCGAGGAGATACGCAGTATTTT. Amino acid sequence: CASSPSPGLAGGRGDTQYF.